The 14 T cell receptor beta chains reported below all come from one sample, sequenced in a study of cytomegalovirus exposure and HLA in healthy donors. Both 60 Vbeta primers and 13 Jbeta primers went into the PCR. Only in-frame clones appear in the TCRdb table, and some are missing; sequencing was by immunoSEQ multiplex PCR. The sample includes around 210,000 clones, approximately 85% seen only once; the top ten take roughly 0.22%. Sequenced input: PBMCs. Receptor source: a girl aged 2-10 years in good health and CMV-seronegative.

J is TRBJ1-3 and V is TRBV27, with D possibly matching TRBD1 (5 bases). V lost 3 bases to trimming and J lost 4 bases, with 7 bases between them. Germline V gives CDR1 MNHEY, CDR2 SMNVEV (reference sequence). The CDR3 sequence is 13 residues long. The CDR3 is CASSLWTGNTIYF. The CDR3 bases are TGTGCCAGCAGTTTGTGGACAGGAAACACCATATATTTT.

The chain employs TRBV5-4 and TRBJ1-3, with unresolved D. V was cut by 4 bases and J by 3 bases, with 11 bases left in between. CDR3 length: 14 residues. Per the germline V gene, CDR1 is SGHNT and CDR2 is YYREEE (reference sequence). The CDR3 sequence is CASSPDTVGNTIYF. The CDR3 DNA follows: TGTGCCAGCAGCCCCGACACAGTTGGAAACACCATATATTTT. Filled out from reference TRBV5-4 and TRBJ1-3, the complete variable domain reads ETGVTQSPTHLIKTRGQQVTLRCSSQSGHNTVSWYQQALGQGPQFIFQYYREEENGRGNFPPRFSGLQFPNYSSELNVNALELDDSALYLCASSPDTVGNTIYFGEGSWLTVV.

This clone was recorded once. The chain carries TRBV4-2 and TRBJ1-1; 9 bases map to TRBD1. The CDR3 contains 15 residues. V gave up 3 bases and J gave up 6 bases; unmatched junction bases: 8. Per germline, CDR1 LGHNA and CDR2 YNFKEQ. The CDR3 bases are TGTGCCAGCAGCCATGGGGACAGGGAGATCCCTGAAGCTTTCTTT. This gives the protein CASSHGDREIPEAFF.

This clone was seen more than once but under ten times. In DNA, the CDR3 is TGTGCCAGCAGTTTTACGGACACCACATCAGCTTTCTTT. It yields the protein CASSFTDTTSAFF. This chain joins TRBV6-5 and TRBJ1-1, with a tentative D call TRBD1 (5 bases). Germline CDR1 and CDR2: MNHEY and SVGAGI. CDR3 length equals 13 residues. V lost 4 bases to trimming and J lost 10 bases, with 16 bases between them.

In nucleotides, the CDR3 is TGCGCCAGCAGCTTGGCAGGGGGAAACACCATATATTTT. Residues: CASSLAGGNTIYF. The chain joins TRBV5-1 to TRBJ1-3; TRBD1 is a possible D gene (5 bases). CDR3 length equals 13 residues. Trimming took 0 bases from V and 4 from J, leaving 5 bases between them. CDR1 SGHRS and CDR2 YFSETQ come from the germline V gene.

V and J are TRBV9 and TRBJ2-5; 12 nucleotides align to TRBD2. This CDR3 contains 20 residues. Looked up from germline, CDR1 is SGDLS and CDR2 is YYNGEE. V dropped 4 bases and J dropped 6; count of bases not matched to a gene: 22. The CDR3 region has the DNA TGTGCCAGCAGCCCCGAGCGGACTAGCGGGATGGAGGTGGTTAGGAAGACCCAGTACTTC. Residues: CASSPERTSGMEVVRKTQYF.

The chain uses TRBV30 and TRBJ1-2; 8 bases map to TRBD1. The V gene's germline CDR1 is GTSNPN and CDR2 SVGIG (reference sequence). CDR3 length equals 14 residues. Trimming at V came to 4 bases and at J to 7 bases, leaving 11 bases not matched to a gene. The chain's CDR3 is CAWIPPGQVSGYTF. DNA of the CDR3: TGTGCCTGGATTCCACCGGGACAGGTCTCTGGCTACACCTTC.

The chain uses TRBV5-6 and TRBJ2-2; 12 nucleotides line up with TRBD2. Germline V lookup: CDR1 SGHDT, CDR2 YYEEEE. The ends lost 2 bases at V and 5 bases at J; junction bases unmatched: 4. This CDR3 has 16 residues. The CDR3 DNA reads TGTGCCAGCAGCTTTGGTACTAGCGGGGGGACCGGGGAGCTGTTTTTT. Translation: CASSFGTSGGTGELFF.

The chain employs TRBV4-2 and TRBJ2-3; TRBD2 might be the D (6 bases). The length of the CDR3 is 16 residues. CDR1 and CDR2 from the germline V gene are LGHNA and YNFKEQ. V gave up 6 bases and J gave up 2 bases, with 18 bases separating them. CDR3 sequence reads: CASSPRRGGHTDTQYF. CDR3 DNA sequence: TGTGCCAGCAGTCCTCGGCGGGGCGGGCACACAGATACGCAGTATTTT.

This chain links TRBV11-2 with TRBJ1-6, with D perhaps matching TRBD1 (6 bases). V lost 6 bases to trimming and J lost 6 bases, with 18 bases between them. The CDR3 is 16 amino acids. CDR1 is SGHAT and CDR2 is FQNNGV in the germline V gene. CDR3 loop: CASRQTGTPLNSPLHF. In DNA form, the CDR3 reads TGTGCCAGCAGGCAAACCGGGACACCTCTTAATTCACCCCTCCACTTT.

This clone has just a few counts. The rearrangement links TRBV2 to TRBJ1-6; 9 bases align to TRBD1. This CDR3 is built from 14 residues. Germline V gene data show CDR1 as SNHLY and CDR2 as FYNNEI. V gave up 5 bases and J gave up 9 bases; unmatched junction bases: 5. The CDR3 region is CASSYRGLASPLHF. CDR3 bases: TGTGCCAGCAGTTACAGGGGGCTTGCTTCACCCCTCCACTTT. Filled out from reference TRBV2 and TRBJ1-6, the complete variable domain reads EPEVTQTPSHQVTQMGQEVILRCVPISNHLYFYWYRQILGQKVEFLVSFYNNEISEKSEIFDDQFSVERPDGSNFTLKIRSTKLEDSAMYFCASSYRGLASPLHFGNGTRLTVT.

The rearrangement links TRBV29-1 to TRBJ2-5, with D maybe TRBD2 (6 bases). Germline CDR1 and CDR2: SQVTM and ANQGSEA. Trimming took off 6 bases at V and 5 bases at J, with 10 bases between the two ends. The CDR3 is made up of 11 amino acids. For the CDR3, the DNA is TGCAGCGTGGGGGGTGGGGAGACCCAGTACTTC. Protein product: CSVGGGETQYF.

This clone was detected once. The CDR3 spells CSAGIETQYF. CDR3 nucleotides: TGCAGTGCTGGCATAGAGACCCAGTACTTC. J is TRBJ2-5 and V is TRBV20-1; D remains ambiguous. The CDR3 runs 10 residues. The V and J ends lost 5 bases and 4 bases respectively, with 5 bases between them. Germline V gene lookup returns CDR1 DFQATT and CDR2 SNEGSKA (reference sequence).

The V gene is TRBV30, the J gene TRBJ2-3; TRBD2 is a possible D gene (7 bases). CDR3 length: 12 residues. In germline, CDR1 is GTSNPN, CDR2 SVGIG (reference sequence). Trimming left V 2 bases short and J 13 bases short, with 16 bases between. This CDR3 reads CAWSPLGGGKYF. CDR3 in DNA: TGTGCCTGGAGTCCCCTTGGGGGGGGCAAGTATTTT.